The next 25 T cell receptor beta chains were all read from a single sample in a study of beta chain features in type 1 diabetes. As every portion of the isolated RNA was reverse transcribed, the sequencing read expressed TCRB transcripts. Clones were read by immunoSEQ multiplex PCR, and TCRdb kept only the in-frame ones, dropping some. The sample includes a few hundred thousand clones, 12% to 15% of them seen just once. The specimen sequenced was central memory CD4+ T cells from blood. These receptors came from a man under 40 in good health.

For this clone: Distinct nucleotide sequences in the sample also encode this CDR3. The chain has TRBV5-1 and TRBJ1-1; D unresolved. Germline CDR1 is SGHRS and CDR2 is YFSETQ. This CDR3 is built from 15 residues. Trimming stripped 0 bases from V and 1 base from J, with 10 bases between. The CDR3 protein is CASSLGGGSNTEAFF. The CDR3 DNA reads as TGCGCCAGCAGCTTGGGAGGCGGCTCGAACACTGAAGCTTTCTTT.

The chain joins TRBV9 to TRBJ2-2, with D possibly being TRBD1 or TRBD2 (6 bases each). The CDR3 totals 16 residues. Germline CDR1 reads SGDLS; CDR2 reads YYNGEE. V shed 0 bases and J shed 0 bases, with 9 bases lying between them. The CDR3 is CASSVGGATNTGELFF. DNA for the CDR3: TGTGCCAGCAGCGTAGGGGGGGCGACGAACACCGGGGAGCTGTTTTTT.

V usage is TRBV29-1 and J usage is TRBJ2-5, with D uncertain. CDR3 length: 13 residues. Between the trimmed V and J ends, which lost 3 bases and 4 bases, there was a span of 12 bases. Germline CDR1 SQVTM, CDR2 ANQGSEA. The CDR3 here is CSVDSLGVETQYF. CDR3 DNA sequence: TGCAGCGTTGACTCCTTAGGTGTAGAGACCCAGTACTTC.

The V and J genes are TRBV18 and TRBJ1-3; no clear D gene. Per germline, CDR1 KGHSH and CDR2 LQKENI. Trimming stripped 3 bases from V and 0 bases from J, with 9 bases between. The CDR3 consists of 15 residues. The CDR3 DNA is TGTGCCAGCTCACCGACCGAGAGCTCTGGAAACACCATATATTTT. Protein sequence: CASSPTESSGNTIYF.

This clone has ten or more counts. Distinct nucleotide sequences in the sample also encode this CDR3. This rearrangement joins TRBV7-9 to TRBJ2-3; TRBD2 is a possible D gene (7 bases). The CDR3 runs to 15 residues. The V end was cut by 5 bases, the J end by 2 bases, with 14 bases between. CDR1 SEHNR and CDR2 FQNEAQ come from the germline V gene (reference sequence). CDR3 coding DNA: TGTGCCAGCAGCCCCGCGGGGGCCTCCACAGATACGCAGTATTTT. This encodes CASSPAGASTDTQYF.

The rearrangement uses TRBV10-3 and TRBJ2-7; tentatively, D is TRBD1 or TRBD2 (5 bases each). The CDR3 runs to 16 residues. V gave up 4 bases and J gave up 3 bases, with 19 bases separating them. Germline CDR1 ENHRY, CDR2 SYGVKD. CDR3 in amino acids: CAISGGPREGLYEQYF. In DNA, the CDR3 is TGTGCCATCAGTGGGGGACCTAGGGAAGGGCTCTACGAGCAGTACTTC.

This clone has more than one count but fewer than ten. The chain joins TRBV4-3 to TRBJ2-5, with D tentatively TRBD1 or TRBD2 (5 bases each). Trimming stripped 0 bases from V and 2 bases from J, with 10 bases between. The CDR3 has 15 amino acids. Germline V gives CDR1 LGHNA, CDR2 YSLEER. The CDR3 DNA follows: TGCGCCAGCAGCCAAGATCCGGGACCGCAAGAGACCCAGTACTTC. This sequence encodes CASSQDPGPQETQYF.

This clone appeared many times. The rearrangement links TRBV18 to TRBJ2-7; TRBD2 matches at 8 bases. This CDR3 comprises 14 residues. Germline CDR1 KGHSH, CDR2 LQKENI. Trimming removed 3 bases from V and 2 bases from J; junction bases left unmatched: 3. CDR3 in DNA: TGTGCCAGCTCACCTTCCGGGAGGGCCTACGAGCAGTACGTC. Translation: CASSPSGRAYEQYV.

This clone came up many times. The chain employs TRBV5-4 and TRBJ2-5; D ambiguous. Germline CDR1 is SGHNT and CDR2 is YYREEE (reference sequence). CDR3 length: 11 residues. Trimming pared 4 bases from V and 1 base from J, leaving 2 bases between. The CDR3 DNA follows: TGTGCCAGCAGCCGCCAAGAGACCCAGTACTTC. Protein: CASSRQETQYF. The entire variable domain, with the rest obtained from reference TRBV5-4 and TRBJ2-5, is as follows: ETGVTQSPTHLIKTRGQQVTLRCSSQSGHNTVSWYQQALGQGPQFIFQYYREEENGRGNFPPRFSGLQFPNYSSELNVNALELDDSALYLCASSRQETQYFGPGTRLLVL.

The chain combines TRBV6-5 with TRBJ1-1, with D possibly TRBD1 on 6 matching bases. Trimming removed 6 bases from V and 2 bases from J, with 16 bases in between. The CDR3 covers 15 residues. CDR1 and CDR2 (germline): MNHEY, SVGAGI. CDR3 residues: CASRAGAKQNTEAFF. CDR3 coding DNA: TGTGCCAGCAGGGCAGGGGCAAAACAAAACACTGAAGCTTTCTTT.

This rearrangement joins TRBV2 to TRBJ2-5, with 7 positions matching TRBD2. The length of the CDR3 is 13 residues. J was trimmed by 4 bases and V by 6 bases; bases with no gene match: 5. Germline V gene data show CDR1 as SNHLY and CDR2 as FYNNEI. The CDR3 region is CASSGGIRETQYF. The CDR3 DNA follows: TGTGCCAGCAGCGGGGGGATAAGAGAGACCCAGTACTTC.

V usage is TRBV6-6 and J usage is TRBJ2-2; no definite D call. This CDR3 comprises 15 residues. Germline CDR1 reads MNHNY; CDR2 reads SVGAGI (reference sequence). V dropped 8 bases and J dropped 6 bases, with 19 bases sitting between them. Written as DNA, the CDR3 is TGTGCCAGCCTCCATCAGTCCGGGCAATCCGGGGAGCTGTTTTTT. This sequence encodes CASLHQSGQSGELFF.

This clone was seen a handful of times. This sequence joins TRBV27 and TRBJ2-7, with unresolved D. The CDR3 covers 13 residues. Trimming took 0 bases from V and 2 from J, leaving 5 bases between them. The germline gives CDR1 MNHEY, CDR2 SMNVEV (reference sequence). The chain's CDR3 is CASSLSKAYEQYF. In nucleotides, the CDR3 is TGTGCCAGCAGTTTATCGAAGGCCTACGAGCAGTACTTC.

In its sample, this clone was seen a few times. The V gene is TRBV7-2, the J gene TRBJ2-6, with D perhaps TRBD1 or TRBD2 (6 bases each). The CDR3 sequence is 15 residues long. V shed 5 bases and J shed 5 bases, with 13 bases lying between them. The germline CDR1 and CDR2 sequences are SGHTA and FQGNSA. CDR3 DNA: TGTGCCAGCAGCCCATGGGGGGCTAGGGCCAACGTCCTGACTTTC. This gives the protein CASSPWGARANVLTF.

V and J are TRBV5-6 and TRBJ1-2; D is possibly TRBD1 (5 bases). Germline V gene lookup returns CDR1 SGHDT and CDR2 YYEEEE. The germline V and J ends were trimmed by 1 base and 3 bases, with 13 bases remaining between them. This CDR3 region has 15 residues. CDR3 coding DNA: TGTGCCAGCAGCTTGTTATCCGGGACGGACTATGGCTACACCTTC. Its translation: CASSLLSGTDYGYTF. Full variable domain (remainder filled in from reference TRBV5-6 and TRBJ1-2): DAGVTQSPTHLIKTRGQQVTLRCSPKSGHDTVSWYQQALGQGPQFIFQYYEEEERQRGNFPDRFSGHQFPNYSSELNVNALLLGDSALYLCASSLLSGTDYGYTFGSGTRLTVV.

In this sample, this clone turned up a few times. This chain connects TRBV6-6 to TRBJ2-7; the D call may be TRBD1 or TRBD2 (6 bases each). Trimming cost V 6 bases and J 12 bases, with 15 bases left between them. Germline assignment: CDR1 MNHNY and CDR2 SVGAGI (reference sequence). The length of the CDR3 is 11 residues. CDR3 bases: TGTGCCAGCAGCCACAAGGGGGGCGGGTACTTC. This gives the protein CASSHKGGGYF.

V and J are TRBV7-2 and TRBJ2-4; D may be TRBD1 (5 bases). Germline V gene sequence: CDR1 SGHTA, CDR2 FQGNSA. The CDR3 runs to 15 residues. V was shortened by 1 base and J by 1 base, with 8 bases between the two germline ends. CDR3 sequence: CASSLGGPAKNIQYF. CDR3 nucleotide sequence: TGTGCCAGCAGCTTAGGGGGCCCGGCCAAAAACATTCAGTACTTC. Full variable domain (outside the CDR3, taken from reference TRBV7-2 and TRBJ2-4): GAGVSQSPSNKVTEKGKDVELRCDPISGHTALYWYRQSLGQGLEFLIYFQGNSAPDKSGLPSDRFSAERTGGSVSTLTIQRTQQEDSAVYLCASSLGGPAKNIQYFGAGTRLSVL.

The sample holds a few counts of this clone. This sequence joins TRBV11-2 and TRBJ2-1; 9 nucleotides agree with TRBD2. The germline gives CDR1 SGHAT, CDR2 FQNNGV. The CDR3 has 16 residues. The V and J ends lost 0 bases and 7 bases, in that order; junction bases with no gene match: 7. Here the CDR3 DNA reads TGTGCCAGCAGCTTAGAGCGGGGGGGCGGTAGTAATGAGCAGTTCTTC. It translates to CASSLERGGGSNEQFF.

The V gene is TRBV4-2, the J gene TRBJ2-5, with 8 bases that match TRBD2. CDR1 and CDR2 from the germline V gene are LGHNA and YNFKEQ. The CDR3 is 18 residues long. V was pared by 4 bases and J by 1 base, with 14 bases of the junction left unmatched. CDR3 DNA sequence: TGTGCCAGCAGCCTAAGGGGACCATCGGGAGGGTCCCAAGAGACCCAGTACTTC. It yields the protein CASSLRGPSGGSQETQYF.

The rearrangement joins TRBV30 to TRBJ2-5; a possible D gene is TRBD1 (6 bases). The V gene lost 7 bases and the J gene lost 5 bases, with 23 bases spanning the gap. Germline CDR1 GTSNPN, CDR2 SVGIG (reference sequence). The CDR3 covers 15 residues. The CDR3 DNA is TGTGCCTATACAGACAGGATCCCACGTAAGGAGACCCAGTACTTC. Translated: CAYTDRIPRKETQYF.

This clone occurred a few times. The gene calls are TRBV7-2 and TRBJ2-1, with a possible D match to TRBD2 (6 bases). The CDR3 consists of 14 residues. Germline V gene lookup returns CDR1 SGHTA and CDR2 FQGNSA. The germline V and J ends were trimmed by 3 bases and 3 bases, with 9 bases remaining between them. The CDR3 DNA is TGTGCCAGCAGCTTGACTAGGAACTACAATGAGCAGTTCTTC. It specifies CASSLTRNYNEQFF. Variable domain in full (rest from reference TRBV7-2 and TRBJ2-1): GAGVSQSPSNKVTEKGKDVELRCDPISGHTALYWYRQSLGQGLEFLIYFQGNSAPDKSGLPSDRFSAERTGGSVSTLTIQRTQQEDSAVYLCASSLTRNYNEQFFGPGTRLTVL.

This clone has more than one count but fewer than ten. The chain recombines TRBV5-6 with TRBJ2-3; 9 bases match TRBD1. The length of the CDR3 is 17 residues. The junction had 15 bases not matched to a gene; V was cut back by 4 bases and J by 6 bases. Germline V gives CDR1 SGHDT, CDR2 YYEEEE. The CDR3 protein is CASSDVQGARVSDTQYF. The CDR3 nucleotides read TGTGCCAGCAGCGACGTACAGGGGGCGCGGGTATCTGATACGCAGTATTTT.

The chain links TRBV11-2 to TRBJ2-5; weak D call: TRBD2 (6 bases). There are 15 residues in the CDR3. Deletions cut 2 bases from V and 4 bases from J, with 14 bases between. Germline assignment: CDR1 SGHAT and CDR2 FQNNGV. CDR3 residues: CASSLSPAGIETQYF. The CDR3 nucleotides read TGTGCCAGCAGCTTATCCCCGGCGGGGATAGAGACCCAGTACTTC.

This clone was detected only a few times. The CDR3 loop is CASSSVRGNEQFF. The CDR3 DNA follows: TGTGCCAGTAGTAGTGTGCGGGGCAATGAGCAGTTCTTC. This chain uses TRBV19 with TRBJ2-1; weak D call: TRBD2 (6 bases). The CDR3 totals 13 residues. In germline, CDR1 is LNHDA, CDR2 SQIVND (reference sequence). V lost 4 bases and J lost 6, with 10 bases in between.

This clone turned up a few times. The J gene is TRBJ1-6, the V gene TRBV4-1, with D hard to call. V gave up 1 base and J gave up 7 bases, with 11 bases separating them. The CDR3 runs 15 residues. The germline V gene has CDR1 MGHRA and CDR2 YSYEKL. Here the CDR3 reads CASSQVPMGNSPLHF. The CDR3 bases are TGCGCCAGCAGCCAAGTACCTATGGGGAATTCACCCCTCCACTTT.